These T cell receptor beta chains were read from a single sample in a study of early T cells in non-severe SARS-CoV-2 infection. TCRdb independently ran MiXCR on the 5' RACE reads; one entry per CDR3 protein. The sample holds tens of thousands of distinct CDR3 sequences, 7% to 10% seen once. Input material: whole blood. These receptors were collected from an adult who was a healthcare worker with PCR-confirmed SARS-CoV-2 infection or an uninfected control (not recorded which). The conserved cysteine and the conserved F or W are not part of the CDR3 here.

ASSLLQGTQY,TRBV11-2,TRBJ2-5,10
ASSLDSPRASGRENEQY,TRBV13,TRBJ2-7,17
AIQMRGSQETQY,TRBV6-1,TRBJ2-5,12
ASSRTGVIQPQH,TRBV12-3/TRBV12-4,TRBJ1-5,12
ASSGTGTGEQY,TRBV19,TRBJ2-7,11
ASSPMEGQGAWDEQF,TRBV5-1,TRBJ2-1,15
SASGRVSTDTQY,TRBV20-1,TRBJ2-3,12
ASSSQDWLAEAF,TRBV7-9,TRBJ1-1,12
ASSLSTETQY,TRBV11-2,TRBJ2-5,10
SVEGPGPETQY,TRBV29-1,TRBJ2-5,11
SAQRGVGTEAF,TRBV20-1,TRBJ1-1,11
ASSQDTQANQPQH,TRBV4-1,TRBJ1-5,13
ASTGAGGYEQY,TRBV13,TRBJ2-7,11
ASSSGAYEQY,TRBV7-9,TRBJ2-7,10
ASMPQGHQPQH,TRBV6-2/TRBV6-3,TRBJ1-5,11
ASSFGVEETQY,TRBV12-3/TRBV12-4,TRBJ2-5,11
ASSTLAGRGTDTQY,TRBV6-5,TRBJ2-3,14
ASSQVGTSGGTYEQY,TRBV4-2,TRBJ2-7,15
ASSPTGVVSNQPQH,TRBV4-1,TRBJ1-5,14
ASSSQGRDGEQF,TRBV3-1,TRBJ2-1,12
ASSLGLYRDNNQPQH,TRBV7-3,TRBJ1-5,15
ASSSGPSVGEQF,TRBV7-6,TRBJ2-1,12
ATRIGGNEQY,TRBV10-3,TRBJ2-7,10
ASSPLGGSWRDEKLF,TRBV7-6,TRBJ1-4,15
AWRNGINTGELF,TRBV5-1,TRBJ2-2,12
ASRGQGARKAF,TRBV12-3/TRBV12-4,TRBJ1-1,11
ASSLVQTNTGELF,TRBV5-6,TRBJ2-2,13
ASSSGGASYEQY,TRBV5-6,TRBJ2-7,12
ASRPRGGRHEQF,TRBV28,TRBJ2-1,12
ASSPSGYTQY,TRBV5-1,TRBJ2-3,10
ASSDNYGYT,TRBV6-1,TRBJ1-2,9
ASRLRISGVPILTGELF,TRBV7-8,TRBJ2-2,17
STTLGGSGGETQY,TRBV20-1,TRBJ2-5,13
ASSPLMNTEAF,TRBV7-8,TRBJ1-1,11
ASSGDSMNTGELF,TRBV9,TRBJ2-2,13
ASSEAGFQPQH,TRBV6-5,TRBJ1-5,11
ASSLYRENEQF,TRBV19,TRBJ2-1,11
ASSPGATLNEQF,TRBV18,TRBJ2-1,12
SVRQGGSEAF,TRBV29-1,TRBJ1-1,10
ASSQDYRGDTIY,TRBV4-1,TRBJ1-3,12
ASSLRGQVGNTIY,TRBV7-2,TRBJ1-3,13
ASSLWDEQF,TRBV7-8,TRBJ2-1,9
ASSHALGDSQPQH,TRBV3-1,TRBJ1-5,13
ASGLFGNEQF,TRBV12-5,TRBJ2-1,10